This entry lists 32 T cell receptor beta chains sequenced from one sample in a study of blood T cell repertoires in COVID-19. TCRdb's copy holds only in-frame clones and misses some; the assay was immunoSEQ multiplex PCR. The sample records 200,000 to 300,000 clones, roughly 84% being singletons. Sequencing was done on a sample of peripheral blood. The receptors here all came from a woman between 35 and 50 years old who had recovered from COVID-19.

The chain couples TRBV5-1 to TRBJ2-7, with D possibly matching TRBD2 (5 bases). This CDR3 comprises 12 residues. Deletions cut 4 bases from V and 4 bases from J, with 9 bases between. Germline loops: CDR1 SGHRS, CDR2 YFSETQ. DNA for the CDR3: TGCGCCAGCAGCCGGGGAGCATACGAGCAGTACTTC. It specifies CASSRGAYEQYF.

CDR3: CAWRRLAEWSADTQYF. The CDR3 DNA is TGTGCCTGGAGACGACTAGCAGAATGGTCGGCAGATACGCAGTATTTT. The gene calls are TRBV30 and TRBJ2-3; 7 positions agree with TRBD2. From germline, CDR1 is GTSNPN and CDR2 SVGIG (reference sequence). This CDR3 has 16 amino acids. J lost 4 bases, V lost 3 bases, and 13 bases had no gene match.

This clone turned up a few times. The chain combines TRBV5-4 with TRBJ2-7, with 7 bases fitting TRBD2. The germline gives CDR1 SGHNT, CDR2 YYREEE (reference sequence). The CDR3 has 14 amino acids. Trimming at V came to 3 bases and at J to 2 bases, leaving 5 bases not matched to a gene. The DNA of the CDR3 is TGTGCCAGCAGCTGGGAGGGAAATGCCTACGAGCAGTACTTC. It yields the protein CASSWEGNAYEQYF. Combining the CDR3 with reference TRBV5-4 and TRBJ2-7 gives the whole variable domain ETGVTQSPTHLIKTRGQQVTLRCSSQSGHNTVSWYQQALGQGPQFIFQYYREEENGRGNFPPRFSGLQFPNYSSELNVNALELDDSALYLCASSWEGNAYEQYFGPGTRLTVT.

The rearrangement uses TRBV24-1 and TRBJ1-2, with a tentative D call TRBD1 (6 bases). The CDR3 runs 13 residues. Looked up from germline, CDR1 is KGHDR and CDR2 is SFDVKD. V was trimmed by 10 bases and J by 2 bases, leaving 13 bases between them. CDR3 in DNA: TGTGCCACAGCCGCGACAGGCAACTATGGCTACACCTTC. Translation gives CATAATGNYGYTF.

V gene TRBV7-9 combines with J gene TRBJ1-1; a possible D gene is TRBD1 (5 bases). Germline-derived CDR1 and CDR2 are SEHNR and FQNEAQ (reference sequence). The CDR3 has 14 amino acids. Trimming pared 1 base from V and 6 bases from J, leaving 12 bases between. The CDR3 sequence is CASSLGQTVAEAFF. The CDR3 DNA reads as TGTGCCAGCAGCTTAGGGCAGACAGTGGCTGAAGCTTTCTTT. Filled out from reference TRBV7-9 and TRBJ1-1, the complete variable domain reads DTGVSQNPRHKITKRGQNVTFRCDPISEHNRLYWYRQTLGQGPEFLTYFQNEAQLEKSRLLSDRFSAERPKGSFSTLEIQRTEQGDSAMYLCASSLGQTVAEAFFGQGTRLTVV.

Only one count was recorded for this clone. The chain employs TRBV6-5 and TRBJ2-1; 10 bases are shared with TRBD2. V shed 6 bases and J 4 bases; nucleotides not matched to a gene: 3. The CDR3 sequence is 14 residues long. The germline V gene has CDR1 MNHEY and CDR2 SVGAGI. The CDR3 sequence: CASRPGLAYNEQFF. The CDR3 DNA sequence: TGTGCCAGCAGGCCGGGACTAGCGTACAATGAGCAGTTCTTC.

The rearrangement joins TRBV3-1 (or the pseudogene TRBV3-2) to TRBJ2-1; D perhaps matches TRBD2 (7 bases). The CDR3 consists of 17 residues. V was clipped by 1 base and J by 1 base, with 14 bases between them. CDR1 is LGHDT and CDR2 is YNNKEL in the germline V gene (reference sequence). The CDR3 nucleotides read TGTGCCAGCAGCCAAGGGGTGCGGGGGACATCCTACAATGAGCAGTTCTTC. Translating gives CASSQGVRGTSYNEQFF.

This chain uses TRBV6-4 with TRBJ1-4; 8 bases align to TRBD1. J was trimmed by 7 bases and V by 7 bases; bases with no gene match: 2. The CDR3 loop spans 12 amino acids. Per the germline V gene, CDR1 is MRHNA and CDR2 is SNTAGT. CDR3 residues: CASNQGAEKLFF. In DNA form, the CDR3 reads TGTGCCAGCAACCAGGGGGCTGAAAAACTGTTTTTT.

V is TRBV5-4 and J is TRBJ2-5, with 16 bases aligning to TRBD2. This CDR3 spans 17 amino acids. Germline V gene data show CDR1 as SGHNT and CDR2 as YYREEE (reference sequence). V gave up 4 bases and J gave up 5 bases; unmatched junction bases: 8. The CDR3 region is CASSAGLAGGPGETQYF. The CDR3 bases are TGTGCCAGCAGCGCGGGACTAGCGGGGGGGCCGGGCGAGACCCAGTACTTC.

V and J are TRBV18 and TRBJ2-1, with 8 bases that match TRBD2. Germline trimming cut 6 bases from V and 4 bases from J; bases unmatched to any gene: 2. Germline V gene lookup returns CDR1 KGHSH and CDR2 LQKENI. This CDR3 is built from 13 residues. CDR3 DNA sequence: TGTGCCAGCTCGGGGACTAGATACAATGAGCAGTTCTTC. Its translation is CASSGTRYNEQFF.

This chain links TRBV7-2 with TRBJ1-5, with no clear D. The ends were cut back, 1 base at V and 4 bases at J, with 11 bases in the middle. The CDR3 is 15 residues long. Per germline, CDR1 SGHTA and CDR2 FQGNSA. CDR3 sequence reads: CASSLGGLRNQPQHF. The CDR3 nucleotides read TGTGCCAGCAGCTTAGGCGGTCTGCGTAATCAGCCCCAGCATTTT.

This clone was seen once. The chain has TRBV28 and TRBJ2-5; the match to TRBD1 covers 7 bases. The CDR3 loop spans 13 amino acids. CDR1 and CDR2 (germline): MDHEN, SYDVKM. V was pared by 10 bases and J by 5 bases, with 10 bases of the junction left unmatched. The CDR3 sequence is CAIQTGYGETQYF. The DNA of the CDR3 is TGTGCCATCCAGACAGGGTATGGGGAGACCCAGTACTTC. The whole variable domain, remainder taken from reference TRBV28 and TRBJ2-5, is DVKVTQSSRYLVKRTGEKVFLECVQDMDHENMFWYRQDPGLGLRLIYFSYDVKMKEKGDIPEGYSVSREKKERFSLILESASTNQTSMYLCAIQTGYGETQYFGPGTRLLVL.

CDR3: CASSRGRDSLVNEQFF. The CDR3 DNA follows: TGCGCCAGCAGCCGCGGCCGGGACTCGCTTGTAAATGAGCAGTTCTTC. The chain is built from TRBV4-1 and TRBJ2-1; perhaps TRBD2 as D (6 bases). Trimming stripped 4 bases from V and 7 bases from J, with 20 bases between. CDR3 size: 16 residues. Germline values: CDR1 MGHRA, CDR2 YSYEKL.

The chain combines TRBV12-3 or TRBV12-4 with TRBJ1-1; D not certain. CDR3 size: 13 residues. V lost 4 bases to trimming and J lost 6 bases, with 12 bases between them. CDR3 in DNA: TGTGCCAGCAGTTCTGCCCCGGGATCTGAAGCTTTCTTT. It codes for CASSSAPGSEAFF.

The gene calls are TRBV10-1 and TRBJ1-1, with TRBD1 matching over 10 bases. Trimming took 2 bases from V and 2 from J; bases not matched to a gene: 11. Germline CDR1 reads WNHNN; CDR2 reads SYGVQD (reference sequence). The CDR3 has 18 amino acids. This CDR3 reads CASSEVFGTGDVNTEAFF. CDR3 coding DNA: TGCGCCAGCAGTGAGGTTTTCGGGACAGGGGACGTCAACACTGAAGCTTTCTTT.

V gene TRBV11-3 combines with J gene TRBJ2-3; 9 bases map to TRBD1. The ends lost 6 bases at V and 5 bases at J; junction bases unmatched: 18. The length of the CDR3 is 18 residues. The germline V gene has CDR1 SGHNT and CDR2 YENEEA. This CDR3 is CASRLRGQGGFNQDTQYF. As DNA, the CDR3 is TGTGCCAGCAGATTGAGGGGACAGGGCGGTTTTAATCAAGATACGCAGTATTTT.

The chain carries TRBV6-4 and TRBJ1-2, with TRBD1 matching over 10 bases. The CDR3 is made up of 13 amino acids. J gave up 8 bases and V 0 bases, and 0 bases lay outside the gene matches. The germline V gene has CDR1 MRHNA and CDR2 SNTAGT. CDR3 sequence (DNA): TGTGCCAGCAGTGACTCGGGACAGGGGGGCTACACCTTC. As protein: CASSDSGQGGYTF.

The chain joins TRBV7-9 to TRBJ2-5, with 7 bases lining up with TRBD1. V shed 2 bases and J 2 bases; nucleotides not matched to a gene: 5. The CDR3 totals 15 residues. The germline V gene encodes CDR1 SEHNR and CDR2 FQNEAQ (reference sequence). The CDR3 DNA follows: TGTGCCAGCAGCTTATCGGGACAGCTTCAAGAGACCCAGTACTTC. Residues: CASSLSGQLQETQYF.

V usage is TRBV28 and J usage is TRBJ2-7; D is perhaps TRBD1 (6 bases). Germline CDR1 reads MDHEN; CDR2 reads SYDVKM. The V end was cut by 5 bases, the J end by 4 bases, with 9 bases between. This CDR3 is 12 amino acids long. CDR3 sequence: CASSAGDYEQYF. The CDR3 DNA reads TGTGCCAGCAGTGCAGGGGATTACGAGCAGTACTTC.

This clone occurred once. The chain is built from TRBV10-1 and TRBJ2-5, with TRBD1 matching over 7 bases. With 5 bases clipped from V and 1 base from J, the junction kept 4 bases outside the gene matches. This CDR3 comprises 14 residues. Germline V CDR1 and CDR2: WNHNN, SYGVQD (reference sequence). The CDR3 reads CASSPGQPQETQYF. CDR3 nucleotides: TGCGCCAGCAGTCCGGGACAGCCCCAAGAGACCCAGTACTTC.

V is TRBV5-1 and J is TRBJ2-7; 7 nucleotides align to TRBD1. This CDR3 contains 15 residues. Per the germline V gene, CDR1 is SGHRS and CDR2 is YFSETQ. V gave up 2 bases and J gave up 2 bases; unmatched junction bases: 7. CDR3 residues: CASSFNRGPTYEQYF. DNA of the CDR3: TGCGCCAGCAGCTTTAACAGGGGCCCCACCTACGAGCAGTACTTC. The full variable domain, completed using reference TRBV5-1 and TRBJ2-7, is KAGVTQTPRYLIKTRGQQVTLSCSPISGHRSVSWYQQTPGQGLQFLFEYFSETQRNKGNFPGRFSGRQFSNSRSEMNVSTLELGDSALYLCASSFNRGPTYEQYFGPGTRLTVT.

The J gene is TRBJ1-1, the V gene TRBV7-9, with D perhaps matching TRBD1 (6 bases). Germline V gives CDR1 SEHNR, CDR2 FQNEAQ (reference sequence). This CDR3 is built from 14 residues. V was trimmed by 6 bases and J by 5 bases, leaving 16 bases between them. CDR3 in amino acids: CASRGDTRRTEAFF. The CDR3 nucleotides read TGTGCCAGCAGGGGGGACACACGGAGGACTGAAGCTTTCTTT.

The chain carries TRBV11-2 and TRBJ1-1, with D perhaps matching TRBD1 (5 bases). The germline V and J ends were trimmed by 3 bases and 5 bases, with 19 bases remaining between them. There are 16 residues in the CDR3. Per germline, CDR1 SGHAT and CDR2 FQNNGV. CDR3 loop: CASSFKVGGVTTEAFF. The CDR3 bases are TGTGCCAGCAGCTTTAAGGTGGGAGGGGTGACGACTGAAGCTTTCTTT. Combining the CDR3 with reference TRBV11-2 and TRBJ1-1 gives the whole variable domain EAGVAQSPRYKIIEKRQSVAFWCNPISGHATLYWYQQILGQGPKLLIQFQNNGVVDDSQLPKDRFSAERLKGVDSTLKIQPAKLEDSAVYLCASSFKVGGVTTEAFFGQGTRLTVV.

The V and J genes are TRBV7-9 and TRBJ2-1; no definite D call. CDR1 SEHNR and CDR2 FQNEAQ come from the germline V gene (reference sequence). Trimming left V 5 bases short and J 5 bases short, with 4 bases between. The CDR3 totals 11 residues. CDR3 sequence: CASSQNNEQFF. CDR3 in DNA: TGTGCCAGCAGCCAAAACAATGAGCAGTTCTTC.

The chain has TRBV5-1 and TRBJ2-5; D is unresolved. From germline, CDR1 is SGHRS and CDR2 YFSETQ. Trimming removed 0 bases from V and 5 bases from J, with 11 bases in between. The CDR3 contains 14 residues. CDR3 nucleotide sequence: TGCGCCAGCAGCTTGGGCGAGGTCGGCGAGACCCAGTACTTC. It translates to CASSLGEVGETQYF.

The chain couples TRBV11-2 to TRBJ2-3; 7 nucleotides line up with TRBD1. V shed 5 bases and J 0 bases; nucleotides not matched to a gene: 8. The CDR3 totals 16 residues. Germline CDR1 reads SGHAT; CDR2 reads FQNNGV. The CDR3: CASSPAGDRSTDTQYF. The CDR3 DNA is TGTGCCAGCAGCCCGGCTGGGGACAGAAGCACAGATACGCAGTATTTT.

The V call is TRBV4-1, the J call TRBJ2-3; maybe TRBD1 (5 bases). V lost 1 base to trimming and J lost 6 bases, with 20 bases between them. The germline CDR1 and CDR2 sequences are MGHRA and YSYEKL. The CDR3 is 17 amino acids. CDR3 sequence reads: CASSQVSTGSRVDTQYF. In DNA, the CDR3 is TGCGCCAGCAGCCAAGTATCAACAGGTAGTAGGGTGGATACGCAGTATTTT.

There are a few counts of this clone. The chain links TRBV4-1 to TRBJ2-7; D is perhaps TRBD2 (5 bases). Germline-derived CDR1 and CDR2 are MGHRA and YSYEKL. V was cut by 6 bases and J by 3 bases, with 9 bases left in between. The CDR3 runs to 12 residues. CDR3 DNA: TGCGCCAGCAGGGACGGGGACTACGAGCAGTACTTC. Amino acid sequence: CASRDGDYEQYF.

This rearrangement joins TRBV6-6 to TRBJ2-3, with D unresolved. Germline assignment: CDR1 MNHNY and CDR2 SVGAGI (reference sequence). The V end lost 0 bases, the J end lost 1 base, and 11 bases lay between the germline ends. The CDR3 consists of 16 residues. CDR3: CASSYSNPRGTDTQYF. The CDR3, as DNA: TGTGCCAGCAGTTACTCGAACCCCCGCGGCACAGATACGCAGTATTTT.

As for this clone: At one of its ends the junction is not consistent with the germline gene, which may arise from a read error. The V and J genes are TRBV4-1 and TRBJ1-6, with TRBD1 matching over 7 bases. The CDR3 totals 13 residues. CDR1 and CDR2 from the germline V gene are MGHRA and YSYEKL. The CDR3 DNA sequence: TGCGCCAGCAGCCGAGACAGGGAATCACTCCTCCACTTT. It codes for CASSRDRESLLHF.

The V call is TRBV28, the J call TRBJ2-7; the D gene is possibly TRBD1 (5 bases). Trimming removed 7 bases from V and 3 bases from J, with 10 bases in between. Germline V gene data show CDR1 as MDHEN and CDR2 as SYDVKM. The CDR3 totals 12 residues. The CDR3 bases are TGTGCCAGCACCACCCAGGGCTACGAGCAGTACTTC. Protein: CASTTQGYEQYF.

V is TRBV16 and J is TRBJ1-1; tentatively, D is TRBD1 (6 bases). In germline, CDR1 is KGHSY, CDR2 FQNENV. Trimming removed 2 bases at V and 8 bases at J, with 21 bases between. This CDR3 region has 16 residues. The CDR3, as DNA: TGTGCCAGCAGCCAACCCTTCCCAAGGGGGGGGGCCGAAGCTTTCTTT. Its protein is CASSQPFPRGGAEAFF. Using reference TRBV16 and TRBJ1-1 for the parts outside the CDR3, the full variable domain is GEEVAQTPKHLVRGEGQKAKLYCAPIKGHSYVFWYQQVLKNEFKFLISFQNENVFDETGMPKERFSAKCLPNSPCSLEIQATKLEDSAVYFCASSQPFPRGGAEAFFGQGTRLTVV.